One T cell receptor (beta chain) is described in this entry. Its antigen remains unidentified. V gave up 4 bases and J gave up 1 base; unmatched junction bases: 13. The CDR3 is made up of 18 amino acids. The data were obtained in a study of shared clonotypes between healthy human individuals. Whole-study findings and limits: Clonotypes shared by all four sorted-subset donors had higher generation probabilities than non-shared clonotypes. As a rule, naive subsets had a larger estimated richness than memory subsets.

Generated by immunoSEQ multiplex PCR, the TCRdb table keeps only in-frame clones and is missing some. Among 700,000 or so clones listed, roughly 78% were seen once. The sequenced sample was memory CD4+ T cells sorted from blood. As to subset: CD45RA-negative fraction. This receptor was identified in a woman under 40 in good health. V is TRBV23-1 and J is TRBJ2-7, with 10 nucleotides matching TRBD2. TRBV23-1 is given ORF status, its function remaining uncertain. This CDR3 reads CASSRIAGGPRGSYEQYF. The DNA for the CDR3 is TGCGCCAGCAGTCGGATAGCGGGAGGACCCCGGGGATCCTACGAGCAGTACTTC.